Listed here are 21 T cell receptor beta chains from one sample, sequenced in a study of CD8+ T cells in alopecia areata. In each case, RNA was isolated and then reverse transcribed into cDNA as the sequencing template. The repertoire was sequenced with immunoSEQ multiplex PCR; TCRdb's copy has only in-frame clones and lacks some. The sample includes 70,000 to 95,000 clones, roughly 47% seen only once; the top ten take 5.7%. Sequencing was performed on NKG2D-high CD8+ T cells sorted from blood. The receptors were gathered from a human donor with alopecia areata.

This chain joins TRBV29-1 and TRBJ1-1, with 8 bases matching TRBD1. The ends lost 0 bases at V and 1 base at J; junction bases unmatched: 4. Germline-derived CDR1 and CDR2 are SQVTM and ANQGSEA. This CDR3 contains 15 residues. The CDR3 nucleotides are TGCAGCGTTGAAGATTGGGGACAGGAGAACACTGAAGCTTTCTTT. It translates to CSVEDWGQENTEAFF.

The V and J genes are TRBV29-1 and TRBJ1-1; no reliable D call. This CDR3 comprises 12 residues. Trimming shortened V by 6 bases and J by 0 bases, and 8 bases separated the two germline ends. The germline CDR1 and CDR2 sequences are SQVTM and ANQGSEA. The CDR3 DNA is TGCAGCGTCCCCGAAATGAACACTGAAGCTTTCTTT. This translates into CSVPEMNTEAFF. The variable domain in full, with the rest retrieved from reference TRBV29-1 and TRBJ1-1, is SAVISQKPSRDICQRGTSLTIQCQVDSQVTMMFWYRQQPGQSLTLIATANQGSEATYESGFVIDKFPISRPNLTFSTLTVSNMSPEDSSIYLCSVPEMNTEAFFGQGTRLTVV.

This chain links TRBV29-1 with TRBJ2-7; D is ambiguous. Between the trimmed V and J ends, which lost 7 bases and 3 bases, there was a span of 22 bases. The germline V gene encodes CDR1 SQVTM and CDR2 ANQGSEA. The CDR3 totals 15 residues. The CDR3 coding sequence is TGCAGCGCCGGATCCCTCGCCGCCAGTAACTACGAGCAGTACTTC. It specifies CSAGSLAASNYEQYF.

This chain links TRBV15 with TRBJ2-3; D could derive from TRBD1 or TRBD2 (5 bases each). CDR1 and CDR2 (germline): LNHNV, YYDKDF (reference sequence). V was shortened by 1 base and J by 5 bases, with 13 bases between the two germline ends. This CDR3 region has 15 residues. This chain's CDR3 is CATSRAGARGDTQYF. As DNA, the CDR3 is TGTGCCACCAGCAGAGCTGGGGCCCGGGGAGATACGCAGTATTTT.

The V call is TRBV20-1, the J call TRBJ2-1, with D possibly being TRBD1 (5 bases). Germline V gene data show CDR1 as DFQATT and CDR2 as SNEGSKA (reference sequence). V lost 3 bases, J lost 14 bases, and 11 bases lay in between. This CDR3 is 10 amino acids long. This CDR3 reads CSASNLGEFF. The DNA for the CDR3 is TGCAGTGCTAGTAATCTAGGGGAGTTCTTC.

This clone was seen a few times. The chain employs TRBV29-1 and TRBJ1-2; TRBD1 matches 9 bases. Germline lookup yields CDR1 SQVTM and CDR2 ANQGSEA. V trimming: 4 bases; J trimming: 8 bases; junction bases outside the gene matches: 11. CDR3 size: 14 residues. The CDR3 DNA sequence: TGCAGCGTTGTTACAGGGGGCCTTTCGGGCGGCTACACCTTC. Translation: CSVVTGGLSGGYTF.

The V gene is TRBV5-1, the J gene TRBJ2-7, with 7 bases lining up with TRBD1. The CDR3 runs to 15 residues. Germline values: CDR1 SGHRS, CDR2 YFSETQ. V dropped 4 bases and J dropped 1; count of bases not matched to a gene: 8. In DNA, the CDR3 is TGCGCCAGCAGCACGGGGACAGATACATCCTACGAGCAGTACTTC. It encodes CASSTGTDTSYEQYF. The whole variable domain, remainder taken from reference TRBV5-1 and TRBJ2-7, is KAGVTQTPRYLIKTRGQQVTLSCSPISGHRSVSWYQQTPGQGLQFLFEYFSETQRNKGNFPGRFSGRQFSNSRSEMNVSTLELGDSALYLCASSTGTDTSYEQYFGPGTRLTVT.

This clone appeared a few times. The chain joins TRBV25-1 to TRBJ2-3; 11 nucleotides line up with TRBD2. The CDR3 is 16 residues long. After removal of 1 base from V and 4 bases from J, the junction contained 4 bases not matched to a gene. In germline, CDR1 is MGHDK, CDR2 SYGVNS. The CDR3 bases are TGTGCCAGCAGTGAATGGGATAGCGGGAGGGCAGATACGCAGTATTTT. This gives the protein CASSEWDSGRADTQYF.

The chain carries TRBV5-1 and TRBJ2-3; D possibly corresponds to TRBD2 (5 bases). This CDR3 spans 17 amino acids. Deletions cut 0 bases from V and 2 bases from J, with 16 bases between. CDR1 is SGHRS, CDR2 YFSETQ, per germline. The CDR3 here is CASSLADGGLYTDTQYF. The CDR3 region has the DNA TGCGCCAGCAGCTTGGCCGACGGCGGGTTATACACAGATACGCAGTATTTT.

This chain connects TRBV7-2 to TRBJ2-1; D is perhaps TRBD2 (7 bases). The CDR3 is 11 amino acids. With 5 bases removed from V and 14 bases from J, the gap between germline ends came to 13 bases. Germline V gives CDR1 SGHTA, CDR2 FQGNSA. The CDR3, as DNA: TGTGCCAGCAGCCTAGGGAGGGGGGAGTTCTTC. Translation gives CASSLGRGEFF.

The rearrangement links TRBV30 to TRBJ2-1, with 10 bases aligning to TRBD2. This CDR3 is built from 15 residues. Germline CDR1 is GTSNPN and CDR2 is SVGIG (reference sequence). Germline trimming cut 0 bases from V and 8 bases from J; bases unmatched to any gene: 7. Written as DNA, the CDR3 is TGTGCCTGGAGTGTATCGAGCGGGAGGGTGTATGAGCAGTTCTTC. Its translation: CAWSVSSGRVYEQFF.

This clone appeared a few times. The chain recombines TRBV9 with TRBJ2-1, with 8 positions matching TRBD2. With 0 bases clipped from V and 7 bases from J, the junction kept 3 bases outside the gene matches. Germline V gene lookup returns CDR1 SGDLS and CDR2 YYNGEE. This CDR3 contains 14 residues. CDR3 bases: TGTGCCAGCAGCGTAGCGAGCGGGAGTAATGAGCAGTTCTTC. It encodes CASSVASGSNEQFF.

CDR3 sequence reads: CASSLVGLAGSTDTQYF. The CDR3 DNA reads TGTGCCAGCAGCTTAGTCGGACTAGCGGGAAGCACAGATACGCAGTATTTT. This chain joins TRBV11-2 and TRBJ2-3, with 12 bases that match TRBD2. The germline CDR1 and CDR2 sequences are SGHAT and FQNNGV. This CDR3 is built from 17 residues. The junction had 2 bases not matched to a gene; V was cut back by 1 base and J by 0 bases.

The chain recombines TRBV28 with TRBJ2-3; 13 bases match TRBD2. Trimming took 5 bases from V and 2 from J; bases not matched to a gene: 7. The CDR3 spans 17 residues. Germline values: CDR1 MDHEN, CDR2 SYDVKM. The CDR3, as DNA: TGTGCCAGCAGTCCACTAGCGGGAGGGCTTTCCACAGATACGCAGTATTTT. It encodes CASSPLAGGLSTDTQYF.

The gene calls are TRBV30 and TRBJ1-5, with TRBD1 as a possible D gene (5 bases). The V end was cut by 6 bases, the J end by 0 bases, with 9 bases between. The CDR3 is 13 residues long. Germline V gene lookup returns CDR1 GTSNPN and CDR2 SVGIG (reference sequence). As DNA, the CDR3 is TGTGCCTGCACCGGGGGTAGCAATCAGCCCCAGCATTTT. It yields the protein CACTGGSNQPQHF.

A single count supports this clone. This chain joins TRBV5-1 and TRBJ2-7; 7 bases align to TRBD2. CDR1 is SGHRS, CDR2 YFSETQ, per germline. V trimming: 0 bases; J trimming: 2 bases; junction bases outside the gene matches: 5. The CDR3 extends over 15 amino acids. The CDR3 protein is CASSLVSSGAYEQYF. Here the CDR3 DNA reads TGCGCCAGCAGCTTGGTGTCTAGCGGCGCCTACGAGCAGTACTTC.

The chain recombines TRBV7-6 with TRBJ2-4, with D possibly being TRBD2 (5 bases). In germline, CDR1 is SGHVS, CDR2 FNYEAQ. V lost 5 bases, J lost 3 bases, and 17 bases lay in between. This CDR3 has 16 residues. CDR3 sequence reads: CASSPLVGQGKNIQYF. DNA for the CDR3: TGTGCCAGCAGCCCACTAGTTGGTCAAGGCAAAAACATTCAGTACTTC.

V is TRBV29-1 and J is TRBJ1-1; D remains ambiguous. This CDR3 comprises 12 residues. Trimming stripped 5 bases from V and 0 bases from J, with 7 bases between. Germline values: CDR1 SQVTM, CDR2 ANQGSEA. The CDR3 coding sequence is TGCAGCGTTCCGAAGTTGAACACTGAAGCTTTCTTT. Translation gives CSVPKLNTEAFF.

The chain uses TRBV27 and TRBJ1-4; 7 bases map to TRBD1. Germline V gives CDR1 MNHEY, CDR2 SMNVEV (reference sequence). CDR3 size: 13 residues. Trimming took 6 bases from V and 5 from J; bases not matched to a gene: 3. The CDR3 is CASRLQGNEKLFF. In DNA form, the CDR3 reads TGTGCCAGCAGGTTACAGGGGAATGAAAAACTGTTTTTT. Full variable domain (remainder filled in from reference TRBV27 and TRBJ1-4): EAQVTQNPRYLITVTGKKLTVTCSQNMNHEYMSWYRQDPGLGLRQIYYSMNVEVTDKGDVPEGYKVSRKEKRNFPLILESPSPNQTSLYFCASRLQGNEKLFFGSGTQLSVL.

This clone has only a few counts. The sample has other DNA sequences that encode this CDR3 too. CDR3 bases: TGCAGCGTTGATGGGGGAAGCTACGAGCAGTACTTC. Its protein product is CSVDGGSYEQYF. The chain carries TRBV29-1 and TRBJ2-7; D could derive from TRBD1 or TRBD2 (5 bases each). The length of the CDR3 is 12 residues. Looked up from germline, CDR1 is SQVTM and CDR2 is ANQGSEA. V gave up 3 bases and J gave up 3 bases, with 9 bases separating them.

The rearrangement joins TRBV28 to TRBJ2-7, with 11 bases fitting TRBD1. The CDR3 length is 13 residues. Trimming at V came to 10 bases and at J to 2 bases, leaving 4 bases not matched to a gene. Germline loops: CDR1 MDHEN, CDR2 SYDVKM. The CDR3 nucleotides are TGTGCCAACCTGGGACAGGGGGCCTACGAGCAGTACTTC. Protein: CANLGQGAYEQYF. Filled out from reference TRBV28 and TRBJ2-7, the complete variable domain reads DVKVTQSSRYLVKRTGEKVFLECVQDMDHENMFWYRQDPGLGLRLIYFSYDVKMKEKGDIPEGYSVSREKKERFSLILESASTNQTSMYLCANLGQGAYEQYFGPGTRLTVT.